This T cell receptor beta chain was identified during a study of blood T cell repertoires in COVID-19. Authors' data handling: Amplification of reference gene primers was used by the study to estimate nucleated cell counts. Using immunoSEQ multiplex PCR, the repertoire was profiled, and TCRdb retains in-frame clones only, with some absent. V and J calls and clone size are given by that table; D and trimming were obtained from the DNA. The table records 130,000 or so clones, roughly 88% of them present only once. The CDR3 spans 15 residues. The V end was cut by 2 bases, the J end by 7 bases, with 14 bases between. Germline CDR1 reads SGHAT; CDR2 reads FQDESV (reference sequence).

This chain connects TRBV11-1 to TRBJ2-2; D gene unclear. Specimen: peripheral blood. This receptor was taken from a man in his sixties or seventies with active COVID-19. The CDR3 sequence: CASSLRYPVGGELFF. DNA for the CDR3: TGTGCCAGCAGCTTAAGATACCCGGTTGGCGGGGAGCTGTTTTTT.